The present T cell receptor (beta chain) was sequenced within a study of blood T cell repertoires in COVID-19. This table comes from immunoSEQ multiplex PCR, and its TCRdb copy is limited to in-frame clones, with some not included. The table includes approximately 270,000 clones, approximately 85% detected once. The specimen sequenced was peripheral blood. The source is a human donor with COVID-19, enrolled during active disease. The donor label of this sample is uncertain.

The CDR3 is CASKRGLAGNTGELFF. CDR3 sequence (DNA): TGTGCCAGCAAGCGAGGTCTAGCGGGTAACACCGGGGAGCTGTTTTTT. The chain couples TRBV3-1 (or the pseudogene TRBV3-2) to TRBJ2-2; the match to TRBD2 covers 8 bases. After removal of 7 bases from V and 2 bases from J, the junction contained 9 bases not matched to a gene. This CDR3 has 16 amino acids. Per the germline V gene, CDR1 is LGHDT and CDR2 is YNNKEL (reference sequence).